The 28 T cell receptor beta chains below were found in one sample sequenced in a study of blood T cells in healthy people across ages (dated by TCRdb to about 2015). Preparation of the library involved 5' RACE. TCRdb names Illumina HiSeq 2500 as the instrument used. A second roughly 7 to 11 cycle PCR used a sample-barcoded 5' primer and a J-beta primer mix. The raw public data were reprocessed by TCRdb itself: fastp quality trimming at Q25, MiXCR clonotype calling, in-frame beta chains only. Identical CDR3 protein sequences are pooled into one entry, listed with their most common genes and DNA. Present in this sample are 1.5 million to 2 million distinct CDR3 sequences, around 35% of which were seen just once. The ten largest clonotypes hold approximately 10% of the sample. Sequencing was carried out using blood. Every receptor here comes from a woman in her thirties in good health.

J is TRBJ2-3 and V is TRBV6-2 or TRBV6-3, with a weak D call TRBD1 (6 bases). Germline lookup yields CDR1 MNHEY and CDR2 SVGEGT. Between the trimmed V and J ends, which lost 6 bases and 4 bases, there was a span of 14 bases. The CDR3 is 14 residues long. The DNA of the CDR3 is TGTGCCAGCAGCCAGGGGTACACGGCAGATACGCAGTATTTT. It translates to CASSQGYTADTQYF.

This clonotype was seen more than once but under ten times. The CDR3 DNA sequence: TGTGCCAGCAGCTCCGGGACTAGCGGGGGGGCCTACGAGACCCAGTACTTC. This codes for CASSSGTSGGAYETQYF. This chain uses TRBV7-2 with TRBJ2-5; 16 bases map to TRBD2. The CDR3 is made up of 17 amino acids. CDR1 SGHTA and CDR2 FQGNSA come from the germline V gene. The trim removed 4 bases at V and 5 bases at J, leaving 7 bases unmatched.

This clonotype was observed many times. The V and J genes are TRBV15 and TRBJ2-5, with TRBD2 matching 8 bases. There are 16 residues in the CDR3. CDR1 LNHNV and CDR2 YYDKDF come from the germline V gene (reference sequence). V was pared by 0 bases and J by 4 bases, with 7 bases of the junction left unmatched. As DNA, the CDR3 is TGTGCCACCAGCAGAGAATCGGGGGGACTAGTAGAGACCCAGTACTTC. Its translation is CATSRESGGLVETQYF.

The chain recombines TRBV5-1 with TRBJ2-3; weak D call: TRBD2 (5 bases). CDR1 and CDR2 from the germline V gene are SGHRS and YFSETQ. CDR3 size: 17 residues. V lost 3 bases and J lost 6, with 23 bases in between. Here the CDR3 DNA reads TGCGCCAGCAGCTCCCAAGCGGACGTCCTCCCAGCGGATACGCAGTATTTT. Protein: CASSSQADVLPADTQYF.

This sequence joins TRBV7-2 and TRBJ1-2, with D perhaps matching TRBD1 (6 bases). In germline, CDR1 is SGHTA, CDR2 FQGNSA. This CDR3 spans 14 amino acids. Trimming pared 7 bases from V and 3 bases from J, leaving 15 bases between. CDR3 nucleotide sequence: TGTGCCAGCAACAGCCGACAGGCTTACTATGGCTACACCTTC. It is translated as CASNSRQAYYGYTF.

The V gene is TRBV9, the J gene TRBJ2-3, with D perhaps matching TRBD2 (7 bases). Per germline, CDR1 SGDLS and CDR2 YYNGEE. The CDR3 sequence is 13 residues long. The V end was cut by 0 bases, the J end by 9 bases, with 11 bases between. The CDR3 nucleotides are TGTGCCAGCAGCGTAGCGGGGGGACAAACGCAGTATTTT. This sequence encodes CASSVAGGQTQYF.

The chain joins TRBV6-1 to TRBJ2-4; possible D gene TRBD1, 6 bases. From germline, CDR1 is MNHNS and CDR2 SASEGT. V was trimmed by 6 bases and J by 15 bases, leaving 18 bases between them. This CDR3 spans 12 amino acids. The CDR3 coding sequence is TGTGCCAGCAGGACCCTTACAGGGAAAGGGTACTTC. Amino acid sequence: CASRTLTGKGYF.

The genes are TRBV4-2 and TRBJ2-3; D remains unclear. V was cut by 3 bases and J by 3 bases, with 13 bases left in between. This CDR3 region has 15 residues. Germline V gene data show CDR1 as LGHNA and CDR2 as YNFKEQ. The CDR3 region is CASSQADGLTDTQYF. CDR3 nucleotide sequence: TGTGCCAGCAGCCAGGCTGATGGTTTGACAGATACGCAGTATTTT.

This clonotype appeared a few times. The chain joins TRBV12-3 or TRBV12-4 to TRBJ2-3; 13 bases map to TRBD2. J gave up 8 bases and V 3 bases, and 5 bases lay outside the gene matches. The CDR3 is 15 residues long. This CDR3 reads CASSFRTSGRGTQYF. CDR3 nucleotide sequence: TGTGCCAGCAGTTTTCGGACTAGCGGGAGAGGTACGCAGTATTTT.

There are many counts of this clonotype. J is TRBJ2-7 and V is TRBV9; TRBD2 matches 7 bases. Losses at the gene ends were 5 bases for V and 0 bases for J; bases not matched to a gene: 5. The germline CDR1 and CDR2 sequences are SGDLS and YYNGEE. The CDR3 sequence is 14 residues long. The CDR3 coding sequence is TGTGCCAGCAGTGTGGGCGGGAGCTCCTACGAGCAGTACTTC. Its translation is CASSVGGSSYEQYF.

This clonotype has only a few counts. The chain recombines TRBV12-3 or TRBV12-4 with TRBJ2-1; TRBD1 is a possible D gene (7 bases). This CDR3 has 15 residues. Trimming took 10 bases from V and 10 from J, leaving 26 bases between them. CDR3 coding DNA: TGTGCCACCAAGTCCAGGGGGAGGTACCTCGGGGAGCAGTTCTTC. Its protein is CATKSRGRYLGEQFF.

This clonotype has only a few counts. The chain joins TRBV6-2 or TRBV6-3 to TRBJ2-5; 7 nucleotides line up with TRBD2. The V segment lost 6 bases and the J segment 5 bases; nucleotides outside the gene matches: 18. The germline CDR1 and CDR2 sequences are MNHEY and SVGEGT. The CDR3 length is 17 residues. The CDR3 sequence: CASSGLGEGRRWETQYF. CDR3 in DNA: TGTGCCAGCAGCGGGTTAGGGGAGGGGCGGCGGTGGGAGACCCAGTACTTC.

This chain connects TRBV6-1 to TRBJ1-2, with D uncertain. Germline V gives CDR1 MNHNS, CDR2 SASEGT. The CDR3 sequence is 10 residues long. The germline V and J ends were trimmed by 11 bases and 5 bases, with 9 bases remaining between them. The DNA for the CDR3 is TGTGCCGGTAGGACTTATGGCTACACCTTC. This encodes CAGRTYGYTF.

This clonotype has more than one count but fewer than ten. The rearrangement uses TRBV7-2 and TRBJ1-2, with unresolved D. Trimming took 0 bases from V and 4 from J, leaving 9 bases between them. This CDR3 has 14 amino acids. CDR1 and CDR2 from the germline V gene are SGHTA and FQGNSA. The CDR3 DNA follows: TGTGCCAGCAGCTTAGCGGTCAGACTCTATGGCTACACCTTC. As protein: CASSLAVRLYGYTF.

The J gene is TRBJ1-2, the V gene TRBV5-4, with TRBD1 identical over 9 bases. From germline, CDR1 is SGHNT and CDR2 YYREEE (reference sequence). The CDR3 runs to 13 residues. V was clipped by 10 bases and J by 8 bases; unmatched bases: 12. The CDR3 loop is CAGDDRGSGGYTF. In DNA form, the CDR3 reads TGTGCCGGCGACGACAGGGGGTCGGGCGGCTACACCTTC. The full variable domain, its missing parts supplied by reference TRBV5-4 and TRBJ1-2, is ETGVTQSPTHLIKTRGQQVTLRCSSQSGHNTVSWYQQALGQGPQFIFQYYREEENGRGNFPPRFSGLQFPNYSSELNVNALELDDSALYLCAGDDRGSGGYTFGSGTRLTVV.

The V gene is TRBV25-1, the J gene TRBJ2-5; perhaps D is TRBD1 or TRBD2 (6 bases each). The CDR3 length is 14 residues. V lost 2 bases to trimming and J lost 2 bases, with 9 bases between them. The V gene's germline CDR1 is MGHDK and CDR2 SYGVNS. In nucleotides, the CDR3 is TGTGCCAGCAGTGAAAGAGGGGGGCAAGAGACCCAGTACTTC. Residues: CASSERGGQETQYF.

This clonotype was seen ten or more times. Here the CDR3 reads CASSQEQGPYEQYF. The CDR3 DNA reads TGCGCCAGCAGCCAAGAACAGGGGCCTTACGAGCAGTACTTC. V is TRBV4-1 and J is TRBJ2-7; TRBD1 matches at 7 bases. The CDR3 is 14 amino acids. In germline, CDR1 is MGHRA, CDR2 YSYEKL. With 0 bases clipped from V and 4 bases from J, the junction kept 3 bases outside the gene matches.

This clonotype turned up a few times. The chain uses TRBV12-3 or TRBV12-4 and TRBJ2-5, with 11 bases fitting TRBD2. J lost 5 bases, V lost 6 bases, and 8 bases had no gene match. CDR3 length: 15 amino acids. CDR3 sequence: CASRRYSGREETQYF. CDR3 bases: TGTGCCAGCAGGCGGTATAGCGGGAGGGAGGAGACCCAGTACTTC.

In this sample, this clonotype turned up a few times. This chain links TRBV12-3 or TRBV12-4 with TRBJ1-1; D call uncertain. CDR3 size: 12 residues. Trimming shortened V by 6 bases and J by 11 bases, and 16 bases separated the two germline ends. The CDR3 loop is CASSQGLLGAFF. The DNA for the CDR3 is TGTGCCAGCAGCCAAGGCCTTTTGGGGGCTTTCTTT.

This clonotype occurred a few times. The gene calls are TRBV9 and TRBJ2-1; the match to TRBD2 covers 7 bases. Trimming took 0 bases from V and 3 from J; bases not matched to a gene: 15. Germline CDR1 reads SGDLS; CDR2 reads YYNGEE. The CDR3 has 19 amino acids. CDR3 protein: CASSVDEAGSILYYNEQFF. CDR3 bases: TGTGCCAGCAGCGTAGATGAAGCGGGGTCGATACTTTACTACAATGAGCAGTTCTTC.

This clonotype has a handful of counts. The rearrangement joins TRBV20-1 to TRBJ2-2, with no clear D. The V end was cut by 6 bases, the J end by 1 base, with 9 bases between. The CDR3 is 13 residues long. The germline V gene encodes CDR1 DFQATT and CDR2 SNEGSKA (reference sequence). The CDR3 loop reads CSAGARNTGELFF. The CDR3 coding sequence is TGCAGTGCCGGCGCGCGGAACACCGGGGAGCTGTTTTTT.

Many counts were recorded for this clonotype. This chain links TRBV29-1 with TRBJ2-1; 10 positions match TRBD1. V shed 7 bases, J shed 4 bases, and the junction held 7 bases outside the gene matches. Germline lookup yields CDR1 SQVTM and CDR2 ANQGSEA. This CDR3 has 14 amino acids. CDR3 sequence: CSANRDRGYNEQFF. DNA for the CDR3: TGCAGCGCTAACAGGGACAGGGGTTACAATGAGCAGTTCTTC.

V usage is TRBV30 and J usage is TRBJ2-5, with a possible D match to TRBD2 (7 bases). The CDR3 has 13 residues. Per germline, CDR1 GTSNPN and CDR2 SVGIG (reference sequence). The ends were cut back, 3 bases at V and 4 bases at J, with 12 bases in the middle. The CDR3 DNA reads TGTGCCTGGAGAGGGCGGGGGCCAGAGACCCAGTACTTC. Translation: CAWRGRGPETQYF.

As to this clonotype: An end of the junction does not agree with germline; a read error may underlie this. The chain couples TRBV7-6 to TRBJ2-1; D remains ambiguous. Germline V gene sequence: CDR1 SGHVS, CDR2 FNYEAQ. The CDR3 runs 17 residues. CDR3 DNA: TGTGCCAGCAGCTTAGGTTCTCGCACCCACTCCTACAGTGAGCAGTTCTTC. Protein sequence: CASSLGSRTHSYSEQFF.

The chain employs TRBV2 and TRBJ1-5; 7 bases match TRBD1. The trim removed 2 bases at V and 4 bases at J, leaving 5 bases unmatched. Germline CDR1 and CDR2: SNHLY and FYNNEI. CDR3 length: 15 amino acids. The CDR3 nucleotides are TGTGCCAGCAGTGAATACAGGGGAGGGAATCAGCCCCAGCATTTT. This codes for CASSEYRGGNQPQHF. Supplemented by reference TRBV2 and TRBJ1-5, the full variable domain reads EPEVTQTPSHQVTQMGQEVILRCVPISNHLYFYWYRQILGQKVEFLVSFYNNEISEKSEIFDDQFSVERPDGSNFTLKIRSTKLEDSAMYFCASSEYRGGNQPQHFGDGTRLSIL.

This rearrangement joins TRBV6-4 to TRBJ2-5, with 10 nucleotides matching TRBD2. CDR3 length equals 16 residues. CDR1 and CDR2 from the germline V gene are MRHNA and SNTAGT. J lost 1 base, V lost 2 bases, and 4 bases had no gene match. CDR3 DNA sequence: TGTGCCAGCAGTGACCGGCCTAGCGGGGGCCAAGAGACCCAGTACTTC. This translates into CASSDRPSGGQETQYF.

The chain employs TRBV9 and TRBJ2-3, with D unresolved. The germline V and J ends were trimmed by 8 bases and 6 bases, with 13 bases remaining between them. This CDR3 is 12 amino acids long. Looked up from germline, CDR1 is SGDLS and CDR2 is YYNGEE. The CDR3 DNA is TGTGCCAGGCCTCTTTTAGGGGATACGCAGTATTTT. This encodes CARPLLGDTQYF.

The rearrangement uses TRBV15 and TRBJ2-7, with 7 nucleotides matching TRBD1. J was trimmed by 7 bases and V by 0 bases; bases with no gene match: 12. The CDR3 spans 16 residues. Germline assignment: CDR1 LNHNV and CDR2 YYDKDF (reference sequence). CDR3 sequence: CATSRDYWTGDGEQYF. CDR3 nucleotide sequence: TGTGCCACCAGCAGAGATTATTGGACAGGCGACGGTGAGCAGTACTTC.